These 29 T cell receptor beta chains share one sample of origin, sequenced in a study of T cell clones after liver transplantation. Method: immunoSEQ multiplex PCR; TCRdb's copy keeps in-frame clones and lacks some. The table lists 77,000 or so clones, under 90% of them singletons. This material consisted of CD4+ T cells from blood, taken 12 months after liver transplant. The receptors here all came from a human patient who received a liver transplant. The graft donor may account for some of the T cells.

The rearrangement links TRBV9 to TRBJ1-4; D unresolved. V was pared by 0 bases and J by 3 bases, with 9 bases between. This CDR3 is 15 amino acids long. Germline V CDR1 and CDR2: SGDLS, YYNGEE. CDR3 coding DNA: TGTGCCAGCAGCGTAGTTTCAGGTCCTAATGAAAAACTGTTTTTT. Protein sequence: CASSVVSGPNEKLFF.

This chain links TRBV29-1 with TRBJ1-3; D remains unclear. V gave up 4 bases and J gave up 1 base, with 8 bases separating them. The CDR3 contains 13 residues. The germline V gene encodes CDR1 SQVTM and CDR2 ANQGSEA. CDR3 protein: CSVGSGSGNTIYF. The CDR3 region has the DNA TGCAGCGTTGGGTCGGGGTCTGGAAACACCATATATTTT.

The chain links TRBV19 to TRBJ1-1; D perhaps matches TRBD1 (5 bases). The CDR3 is 13 amino acids. Trimming shortened V by 9 bases and J by 4 bases, and 15 bases separated the two germline ends. CDR1 and CDR2 (germline): LNHDA, SQIVND (reference sequence). CDR3 bases: TGTGCCAGCCGGAGCCGGGGACCCACTGAAGCTTTCTTT. Translation gives CASRSRGPTEAFF.

In its sample, this clone was seen once. The CDR3 nucleotides are TGTGCCAGTAGTTTCTGGCAAGAGACCCAGTACTTC. Protein product: CASSFWQETQYF. The V call is TRBV19, the J call TRBJ2-5; D gene ambiguous. The CDR3 spans 12 residues. Trimming shortened V by 5 bases and J by 2 bases, and 6 bases separated the two germline ends. Germline CDR1 is LNHDA and CDR2 is SQIVND (reference sequence).

The rearrangement uses TRBV20-1 and TRBJ2-7, with D hard to call. The CDR3 extends over 9 amino acids. Deletions cut 2 bases from V and 5 bases from J, with 1 base between. CDR1 and CDR2 (germline): DFQATT, SNEGSKA (reference sequence). CDR3 sequence (DNA): TGCAGTGCTAGACACGAGCAGTACTTC. Residues: CSARHEQYF.

This clone is categorized as medium-sized. J is TRBJ1-5 and V is TRBV2; a weak D match, TRBD1 (6 bases). The CDR3 covers 14 residues. V shed 6 bases and J shed 8 bases, with 17 bases lying between them. Germline V gives CDR1 SNHLY, CDR2 FYNNEI. The CDR3 DNA sequence: TGTGCCAGCAGAAGGACAGTCCCCCGGGAGCCCCAGCATTTT. This encodes CASRRTVPREPQHF.

This clone was observed many times. J is TRBJ1-4 and V is TRBV30; D is undetermined. Trimming removed 3 bases from V and 4 bases from J, with 6 bases in between. Germline assignment: CDR1 GTSNPN and CDR2 SVGIG (reference sequence). The CDR3 spans 12 residues. The CDR3 protein is CAWSRRNEKLFF. The CDR3 coding sequence is TGTGCCTGGAGCCGCCGTAATGAAAAACTGTTTTTT. Full variable domain (rest looked up from reference TRBV30 and TRBJ1-4): SQTIHQWPATLVQPVGSPLSLECTVEGTSNPNLYWYRQAAGRGLQLLFYSVGIGQISSEVPQNLSASRPQDRQFILSSKKLLLSDSGFYLCAWSRRNEKLFFGSGTQLSVL.

This chain links TRBV6-6 with TRBJ2-7; 8 positions agree with TRBD2. Germline V gene sequence: CDR1 MNHNY, CDR2 SVGAGI (reference sequence). There are 14 residues in the CDR3. The trim removed 2 bases at V and 7 bases at J, leaving 7 bases unmatched. In nucleotides, the CDR3 is TGTGCCAGCAGTTACCCCTCTTCGGGAGGGGAGCAGTACTTC. It is translated as CASSYPSSGGEQYF.

The chain is built from TRBV6-5 and TRBJ1-1; maybe TRBD1 (6 bases). CDR3 size: 13 residues. The V end lost 2 bases, the J end lost 8 bases, and 12 bases lay between the germline ends. From germline, CDR1 is MNHEY and CDR2 SVGAGI. CDR3 bases: TGTGCCAGCAGTTACGAGGGGCAGGGGGAAGCTTTCTTT. It yields the protein CASSYEGQGEAFF.

This chain connects TRBV6-6 to TRBJ2-1, with 10 positions matching TRBD2. CDR1 MNHNY and CDR2 SVGAGI come from the germline V gene (reference sequence). V shed 2 bases, J shed 9 bases, and the junction held 7 bases outside the gene matches. The CDR3 has 15 amino acids. CDR3 sequence reads: CASSYPAGGPGEQFF. CDR3 nucleotides: TGTGCCAGCAGTTACCCAGCGGGAGGGCCGGGTGAGCAGTTCTTC.

V is TRBV29-1 and J is TRBJ2-1; D is uncertain. The CDR3 sequence is 13 residues long. V lost 5 bases and J 8 bases, leaving 16 bases between the germline ends. The germline CDR1 and CDR2 sequences are SQVTM and ANQGSEA. The CDR3 reads CSVMSIPGDEQFF. The CDR3 nucleotides read TGCAGCGTTATGTCTATCCCGGGCGATGAGCAGTTCTTC.

The rearrangement links TRBV5-5 to TRBJ2-2; D is unclear. Per germline, CDR1 SGHKS and CDR2 YYEKEE (reference sequence). With 1 base removed from V and 0 bases from J, the gap between germline ends came to 10 bases. The CDR3 sequence is 16 residues long. CDR3 amino acids: CASSLPYFANTGELFF. CDR3 DNA: TGTGCCAGCAGCTTGCCCTATTTCGCGAACACCGGGGAGCTGTTTTTT.

In DNA form, the CDR3 reads TGCGCCAGCAGCCCGGGACTAGCGGGATCTAGCACAGATACGCAGTATTTT. As protein: CASSPGLAGSSTDTQYF. The genes are TRBV5-1 and TRBJ2-3; 13 positions agree with TRBD2. Looked up from germline, CDR1 is SGHRS and CDR2 is YFSETQ. CDR3 size: 17 residues. The V gene end was trimmed by 4 bases and the J gene end by 0 bases; junction bases not matched to a gene: 5.

The chain employs TRBV2 and TRBJ1-2, with 10 bases matching TRBD1. In germline, CDR1 is SNHLY, CDR2 FYNNEI. The length of the CDR3 is 16 residues. The trim removed 5 bases at V and 5 bases at J, leaving 11 bases unmatched. The CDR3 reads CASSNGQGGFWYGYTF. The CDR3 DNA follows: TGTGCCAGCAGTAATGGACAGGGGGGTTTCTGGTATGGCTACACCTTC.

This CDR3 is CASSLGQGGTEAFF. In DNA form, the CDR3 reads TGCGCCAGCAGCTTGGGACAGGGTGGGACTGAAGCTTTCTTT. V is TRBV5-1 and J is TRBJ1-1, with TRBD1 matching over 7 bases. Per germline, CDR1 SGHRS and CDR2 YFSETQ. The CDR3 totals 14 residues. Trimming at V came to 0 bases and at J to 5 bases, leaving 4 bases not matched to a gene.

V and J are TRBV28 and TRBJ1-5, with a tentative D call TRBD1 (5 bases). Germline assignment: CDR1 MDHEN and CDR2 SYDVKM. CDR3 size: 15 residues. V was shortened by 2 bases and J by 0 bases, with 8 bases between the two germline ends. DNA for the CDR3: TGTGCCAGCAGTTTAGGGGGGAATAGCAATCAGCCCCAGCATTTT. It translates to CASSLGGNSNQPQHF.

This chain connects TRBV10-2 to TRBJ2-1; 13 bases agree with TRBD2. The CDR3 length is 19 residues. The V segment lost 6 bases and the J segment 0 bases; nucleotides outside the gene matches: 11. Looked up from germline, CDR1 is WSHSY and CDR2 is SAAADI. The CDR3 DNA reads TGCGCCAGCAGGGAACTAGCGGGAGGGCTTAAGAGCTCCTACAATGAGCAGTTCTTC. Its translation: CASRELAGGLKSSYNEQFF.

The CDR3 nucleotides read TGTGCCAGCTCACCAATGATTCAGAACACTGAAGCTTTCTTT. Its translation: CASSPMIQNTEAFF. The chain combines TRBV18 with TRBJ1-1, with D unclear. Germline-derived CDR1 and CDR2 are KGHSH and LQKENI. The CDR3 covers 14 residues. The ends were cut back, 2 bases at V and 1 base at J, with 8 bases in the middle. Combining the CDR3 with reference TRBV18 and TRBJ1-1 gives the whole variable domain NAGVMQNPRHLVRRRGQEARLRCSPMKGHSHVYWYRQLPEEGLKFMVYLQKENIIDESGMPKERFSAEFPKEGPSILRIQQVVRGDSAAYFCASSPMIQNTEAFFGQGTRLTVV.

The chain links TRBV5-6 to TRBJ2-3; 12 bases are a match to TRBD2. The CDR3 is made up of 14 amino acids. J lost 6 bases, V lost 4 bases, and 3 bases had no gene match. Germline-derived CDR1 and CDR2 are SGHDT and YYEEEE. CDR3 sequence reads: CASSMTSGSDTQYF. The CDR3 DNA follows: TGTGCCAGCAGCATGACTAGCGGGAGCGATACGCAGTATTTT.

The rearrangement joins TRBV6-5 to TRBJ1-1, with D uncertain. V gave up 3 bases and J gave up 1 base, with 12 bases separating them. Germline-derived CDR1 and CDR2 are MNHEY and SVGAGI. The CDR3 consists of 15 residues. The CDR3 DNA follows: TGTGCCAGCAGTTATGGCGGATTAGGGAACACTGAAGCTTTCTTT. This encodes CASSYGGLGNTEAFF.

The V call is TRBV2, the J call TRBJ2-1; 8 bases map to TRBD2. Looked up from germline, CDR1 is SNHLY and CDR2 is FYNNEI. Losses at the gene ends were 11 bases for V and 5 bases for J; bases not matched to a gene: 11. This CDR3 spans 14 amino acids. The CDR3 is CAVRRTSIHNEQFF. CDR3 bases: TGTGCCGTCCGAAGGACTAGCATACACAATGAGCAGTTCTTC.

The chain has TRBV9 and TRBJ2-1; 7 bases map to TRBD2. The germline V gene encodes CDR1 SGDLS and CDR2 YYNGEE. J was trimmed by 8 bases and V by 6 bases; bases with no gene match: 14. This CDR3 is 15 amino acids long. CDR3 nucleotides: TGTGCCAGCACCCGATGGGAGGGACCGGGGGATGAGCAGTTCTTC. It specifies CASTRWEGPGDEQFF.

The V and J genes are TRBV2 and TRBJ1-5; D is possibly TRBD1 (6 bases). Germline V gene sequence: CDR1 SNHLY, CDR2 FYNNEI. The length of the CDR3 is 13 residues. The V end was cut by 7 bases, the J end by 1 base, with 8 bases between. CDR3 sequence reads: CASTTGSNQPQHF. The CDR3 DNA sequence: TGTGCCAGCACAACAGGGAGCAATCAGCCCCAGCATTTT.

The CDR3 here is CASSLSPIAGGPREQFF. The CDR3 DNA sequence: TGTGCCAGCAGTTTATCACCCATAGCGGGAGGGCCACGGGAGCAGTTCTTC. The chain couples TRBV27 to TRBJ2-1, with TRBD2 identical over 11 bases. From germline, CDR1 is MNHEY and CDR2 SMNVEV (reference sequence). The length of the CDR3 is 17 residues. V was pared by 0 bases and J by 10 bases, with 11 bases of the junction left unmatched.

This clone was detected ten times or more. CDR3 region: CASSETSSLEQFF. CDR3 DNA sequence: TGCGCCAGCAGCGAGACTAGTTCTCTTGAGCAGTTCTTC. The chain links TRBV5-1 to TRBJ2-1; a weak D match, TRBD2 (6 bases). The CDR3 totals 13 residues. Germline V CDR1 and CDR2: SGHRS, YFSETQ. Trimming shortened V by 4 bases and J by 9 bases, and 14 bases separated the two germline ends.

The chain employs TRBV6-5 and TRBJ1-1, with a tentative D call TRBD1 (6 bases). The CDR3 runs 13 residues. V lost 10 bases to trimming and J lost 5 bases, with 17 bases between them. The germline V gene has CDR1 MNHEY and CDR2 SVGAGI. The CDR3 reads CATNPTGRTEAFF. CDR3 bases: TGTGCCACCAACCCAACAGGGAGGACTGAAGCTTTCTTT.

The chain links TRBV5-4 to TRBJ1-2; 9 nucleotides match TRBD1. V lost 4 bases, J lost 8 bases, and 15 bases stayed unmatched. The CDR3 covers 16 residues. CDR1 and CDR2 (germline): SGHNT, YYREEE (reference sequence). The CDR3 here is CASSRGRDREPGGYTF. The CDR3 DNA follows: TGTGCCAGCAGCAGGGGAAGGGACAGGGAGCCAGGGGGCTACACCTTC. Looking up the rest from reference TRBV5-4 and TRBJ1-2 gives the full variable domain: ETGVTQSPTHLIKTRGQQVTLRCSSQSGHNTVSWYQQALGQGPQFIFQYYREEENGRGNFPPRFSGLQFPNYSSELNVNALELDDSALYLCASSRGRDREPGGYTFGSGTRLTVV.

The V call is TRBV28, the J call TRBJ2-1; 11 nucleotides match TRBD1. CDR3 size: 16 residues. Germline V gene sequence: CDR1 MDHEN, CDR2 SYDVKM. The V and J ends lost 2 bases and 3 bases, in that order; junction bases with no gene match: 3. The CDR3 protein is CASSLGGTGGYNEQFF. For the CDR3, the DNA is TGTGCCAGCAGTTTAGGCGGGACAGGGGGCTACAATGAGCAGTTCTTC.

This sequence joins TRBV5-1 and TRBJ1-4; the match to TRBD1 covers 7 bases. J was trimmed by 10 bases and V by 3 bases; bases with no gene match: 9. Germline V gene data show CDR1 as SGHRS and CDR2 as YFSETQ. The CDR3 extends over 14 amino acids. The CDR3 DNA sequence: TGCGCCAGCAGCTCGGTCCCGGGACAGTTAAAACTGTTTTTT. Residues: CASSSVPGQLKLFF.